Reported below is one T cell receptor beta chain. Patients had chemo-refractory metastatic non-small-cell lung cancer and received focal radiation plus CTLA-4 blockade that used ipilimumab. Looked up from germline, CDR1 is SGHRS and CDR2 is YFSETQ. The CDR3 runs 15 residues. V trimming: 4 bases; J trimming: 0 bases; junction bases outside the gene matches: 4. This sample is part of a study of radiotherapy plus CTLA-4 blockade in lung cancer. Study information: Of all patients, about 17% responded objectively and roughly 31% showed disease control.

Generated by immunoSEQ multiplex PCR, the TCRdb table keeps only in-frame clones and is missing some. The repertoire holds tens of thousands of clones, more than 70% seen once, with about 17% in the top ten. The sample here was peripheral blood, taken from a patient treated with radiotherapy plus ipilimumab. This TCR came from a human donor with non-small cell lung cancer whose response to radiotherapy plus ipilimumab could not be evaluated. Some clones in this sample may be carry-over from other donors' samples. The chain links TRBV5-1 to TRBJ1-1; TRBD1 agrees at 9 bases. The CDR3 sequence: CASSPTGGVNTEAFF. The CDR3 nucleotides read TGCGCCAGCAGCCCGACAGGGGGAGTGAACACTGAAGCTTTCTTT.